This is a list of T cell receptor beta chains from one sample in a study of persistence of HIV-infected CD4 T cells. For these receptors, no antigen is known. Sequencing was performed with immunoSEQ multiplex PCR; in TCRdb, only in-frame clones are kept and a portion is missing. This sample has over 6,000 clones, with 79% found just once. Material: CD4+ T cells sorted from PBMCs after 18-hour stimulation, obtained from a patient who received antiretroviral therapy. All receptors derive from an adult woman with HIV who was CMV-seropositive. Both conserved end residues are part of each CDR3. The D gene is left open where the match is weak. The listing skips clone size in some rows; elsewhere it reads once, few, many or a size class.

size	D	V	J	CDR3	DNA
.	.	TRBV6-5	TRBJ2-2	CASSYSSRDGTGELFF	TGTGCCAGCAGTTACTCGTCCAGGGATGGCACCGGGGAGCTGTTTTTT
few	TRBD2	TRBV9	TRBJ2-2	CASSVDSGRVTGELFF	TGTGCCAGCAGCGTAGATAGCGGGAGGGTCACCGGGGAGCTGTTTTTT
.	.	TRBV27	TRBJ2-6	CASSARQAGTGANVLTF	TGTGCCAGCAGTGCCCGACAGGCGGGGACGGGGGCCAACGTCCTGACTTTC
once	.	TRBV5-5	TRBJ2-1	CASSLSLGQGKYNEQFF	TGTGCCAGCAGCTTGAGTTTGGGGCAGGGGAAATACAATGAGCAGTTCTTC
.	.	TRBV2	TRBJ2-1	CASSRTAQFF	TGTGCCAGCAGCCGGACAGCTCAGTTCTTC
.	TRBD2	TRBV7-2	TRBJ2-1	CASSLGGGRTYNEQFF	TGTGCCAGCAGCCTCGGGGGGGGACGGACTTACAATGAGCAGTTCTTC
.	.	TRBV6-5	TRBJ1-1	CASGRGTEAFF	TGTGCCAGCGGCCGAGGAACTGAAGCTTTCTTT
.	.	TRBV4-1	TRBJ2-6	CASSPEGSSGANVLTF	TGCGCCAGCAGCCCCGAGGGGAGCTCTGGGGCCAACGTCCTGACTTTC
few	.	TRBV18	TRBJ1-5	CASSPAYRDQPQHF	TGTGCCAGCTCACCAGCTTACAGGGATCAGCCCCAGCATTTT
.	TRBD1	TRBV5-4	TRBJ1-2	CASSRPGQQGTGNYGYTF	TGTGCCAGCAGCCGCCCGGGACAGCAGGGGACAGGGAACTATGGCTACACCTTC
.	.	TRBV7-9	TRBJ2-5	CASSLAVWGVQETQYF	TGTGCCAGCAGCTTAGCGGTCTGGGGGGTCCAAGAGACCCAGTACTTC
.	.	TRBV24-1	TRBJ1-2	CATSDPGTRNGYTF	TGTGCCACCAGTGACCCCGGGACACGAAATGGCTACACCTTC
.	TRBD2	TRBV19	TRBJ2-1	CASSTTPGLGTNEQFF	TGTGCCAGTAGCACAACACCGGGACTAGGGACAAATGAGCAGTTCTTC
.	TRBD1	TRBV2	TRBJ2-7	CASSKRDRAYEQYF	TGTGCCAGCAGTAAACGGGACAGAGCCTACGAGCAGTACTTC
.	.	TRBV12-3/TRBV12-4	TRBJ2-7	CASSLGASQVQYF	TGTGCCAGCAGTTTAGGGGCCAGTCAGGTGCAGTACTTC
.	TRBD2	TRBV28	TRBJ2-7	CASSPIGAGGWYEQYF	TGTGCCAGCAGCCCCATTGGAGCGGGAGGGTGGTACGAGCAGTACTTC
.	.	TRBV24-1	TRBJ2-7	CATSDPYEQYF	TGTGCCACCAGTGATCCCTACGAGCAGTACTTC
.	TRBD2	TRBV9	TRBJ2-3	CASSARGGPTSTDTQYF	TGTGCCAGCAGCGCCCGGGGGGGGCCTACTAGCACAGATACGCAGTATTTT
.	.	TRBV29-1	TRBJ2-1	CSVLQVREQFF	TGCAGCGTTCTACAAGTCCGGGAGCAGTTCTTC
.	.	TRBV4-3	TRBJ1-5	CASSQDLRGGNQPQHF	TGCGCCAGCAGCCAAGACCTAAGGGGCGGTAATCAGCCCCAGCATTTT
.	.	TRBV28	TRBJ1-2	CASTRPPLYGYTF	TGTGCCAGCACAAGACCTCCCCTCTATGGCTACACCTTC
.	.	TRBV7-2	TRBJ1-1	CASSVQRNTEAFF	TGTGCCAGCAGCGTACAGAGAAACACTGAAGCTTTCTTT
.	.	TRBV7-3	TRBJ1-1	CASSSRGNTEAFF	TGTGCCAGCAGCTCCCGGGGGAACACTGAAGCTTTCTTT
once	.	TRBV3-1/TRBV3-2	TRBJ1-2	CASSQMTDNGYTF	TGTGCCAGCAGCCAGATGACGGACAATGGCTACACCTTC
few	.	TRBV7-2	TRBJ1-1	CASSFGRENTEAFF	TGTGCCAGCAGCTTCGGGCGAGAGAACACTGAAGCTTTCTTT
few	.	TRBV6-5	TRBJ2-2	CASSYSRTVFYGELFF	TGTGCCAGCAGTTACTCACGGACAGTTTTCTACGGGGAGCTGTTTTTT
.	TRBD1	TRBV24-1	TRBJ1-5	CATSEGTGGFQPQHF	TGTGCCACCAGTGAGGGGACAGGGGGCTTTCAGCCCCAGCATTTT
.	.	TRBV3-1/TRBV3-2	TRBJ2-7	CASSQGLYEQYF	TGTGCCAGCAGCCAAGGCCTGTACGAGCAGTACTTC
.	.	TRBV5-1	TRBJ1-2	CASSLASQVIDGYTF	TGCGCCAGCAGCTTGGCCTCGCAGGTCATCGATGGCTACACCTTC
.	TRBD1	TRBV12-5	TRBJ2-1	CASGLAAGTGNNEQFF	TGTGCTAGTGGTTTGGCAGCCGGGACAGGGAATAATGAGCAGTTCTTC
.	TRBD1	TRBV28	TRBJ1-3	CASSFLPGTGRIGIYF	TGTGCCAGCAGTTTTCTCCCCGGGACAGGGCGTATAGGGATATATTTT
once	TRBD1	TRBV2	TRBJ1-2	CASQDRGYGYTF	TGTGCCAGCCAGGACAGGGGCTATGGCTACACCTTC
.	.	TRBV6-4	TRBJ1-6	CASSDGYSYNSPLHF	TGTGCCAGCAGTGACGGGTACTCCTATAATTCACCCCTCCACTTT
.	.	TRBV5-1	TRBJ1-5	CASSLRADQPQHF	TGCGCCAGCAGCCTGCGGGCGGATCAGCCCCAGCATTTT
few	.	TRBV12-3/TRBV12-4	TRBJ1-3	CASSLGENTIYF	TGTGCCAGCAGTTTGGGTGAAAACACCATATATTTT
once	.	TRBV9	TRBJ1-1	CASSVLGAGEAFF	TGTGCCAGCAGCGTACTTGGGGCAGGGGAAGCTTTCTTT
few	.	TRBV28	TRBJ1-2	CASGGGVAEGYTF	TGTGCCAGCGGTGGAGGGGTAGCGGAAGGCTACACCTTC
.	.	TRBV6-1	TRBJ2-5	CASSDLETQYF	TGTGCCAGCAGTGATTTGGAGACCCAGTACTTC
.	TRBD1	TRBV3-1/TRBV3-2	TRBJ2-5	CASSQPDRGTQYF	TGTGCCAGCAGCCAACCGGACAGGGGTACCCAGTACTTC
.	TRBD1	TRBV18	TRBJ2-7	CASSPATGPYEQYF	TGTGCCAGCTCACCGGCGACAGGGCCCTACGAGCAGTACTTC
.	.	TRBV6-5	TRBJ1-1	CASSSREKAFF	TGTGCCAGCTCTTCGCGGGAGAAAGCTTTCTTT
.	TRBD2	TRBV10-2	TRBJ2-1	CASSGGLGSHEQFF	TGCGCCAGCAGTGGTGGACTAGGATCTCATGAGCAGTTCTTC
.	TRBD1	TRBV28	TRBJ1-2	CASSWGTGGSYGYTF	TGTGCCAGCAGTTGGGGGACAGGGGGCAGCTATGGCTACACCTTC
.	TRBD1	TRBV7-2	TRBJ1-2	CASSPWTGNYGYTF	TGTGCCAGCAGCCCCTGGACAGGGAACTATGGCTACACCTTC